This T cell receptor (beta chain) is drawn from a study of Ad26.COV2.S vaccination and SARS-CoV-2 variants. As to treatment: 19 received Ad26.COV2.S at low or high dose, single or two shots; several received placebo; per-sample allocation not given. Following the first vaccine or placebo injection, samples were taken on day 63. Using immunoSEQ multiplex PCR, the repertoire was profiled, and TCRdb retains in-frame clones only, with some absent. The data contain approximately 410,000 clones, around 92% of them seen just once; the ten biggest clones take up about 1.7%. V dropped 6 bases and J dropped 3 bases, with 12 bases sitting between them. The germline V gene has CDR1 KGHSH and CDR2 LQKENI. CDR3 length: 13 amino acids.

This rearrangement joins TRBV18 to TRBJ2-7; tentative D call: TRBD2 (6 bases). This TCR was sampled from a person aged 18-65 years who received the Ad26.COV2.S COVID-19 vaccine or a placebo. Material: peripheral blood, obtained in a trial of Ad26.COV2.S vaccine versus placebo. The CDR3 here is CASSKTGLYEQYF. Here the CDR3 DNA reads TGTGCCAGCTCCAAGACGGGACTCTACGAGCAGTACTTC.